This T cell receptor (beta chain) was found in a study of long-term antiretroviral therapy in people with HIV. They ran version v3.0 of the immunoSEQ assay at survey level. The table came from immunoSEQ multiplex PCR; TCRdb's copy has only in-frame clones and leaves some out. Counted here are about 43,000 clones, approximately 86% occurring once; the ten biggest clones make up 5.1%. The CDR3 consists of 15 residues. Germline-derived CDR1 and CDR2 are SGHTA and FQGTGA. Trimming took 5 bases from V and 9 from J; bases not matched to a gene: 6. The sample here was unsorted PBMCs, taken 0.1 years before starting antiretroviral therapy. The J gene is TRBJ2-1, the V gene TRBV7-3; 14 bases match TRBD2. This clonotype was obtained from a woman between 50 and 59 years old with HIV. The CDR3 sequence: CASSPGLAGAGEQFF. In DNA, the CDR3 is TGTGCCAGCAGCCCGGGACTAGCGGGGGCTGGTGAGCAGTTCTTC.